This T cell receptor beta chain was identified during a study of shared clonotypes between healthy human individuals. Study findings and constraints: Clonotype sharing among donors, it was expected, would be affected by sequencing depth.

The authors distributed each subset's genomic DNA evenly over several immunoSEQ plates. Data came from immunoSEQ multiplex PCR; TCRdb stores just in-frame clones and leaves some out. The data show roughly 1.4 million clones, approximately 98.5% seen once. Concerning this clone itself: Its specificity is unknown.

Losses at the gene ends were 4 bases for V and 4 bases for J; bases not matched to a gene: 8. The germline CDR1 and CDR2 sequences are SGHTA and FQGNSA. The length of the CDR3 is 15 residues. Sequenced: naive CD4+ T cells sorted from blood. The subset denotes: CD45RA+ positively selected. The TCR comes from a man in his thirties or forties in good health. This chain uses TRBV7-2 with TRBJ2-3, with 7 bases matching TRBD2. The CDR3 DNA is TGTGCCAGCAGCTGGCGGGAGTATATCGCAGATACGCAGTATTTT. Encoded protein: CASSWREYIADTQYF.